The clone carrying this T cell receptor (beta chain) has a count of ten or more. Its target is not known. The data stem from a study of spatial heterogeneity in lung cancer. For the study at large: Samples were donated by 72 untreated early-stage non-small cell lung cancer patients. Every unique TCR and UMI combination, on average, appeared more than ten times in raw reads.

Germline assignment: CDR1 SGHTA and CDR2 FQGNSA. V lost 5 bases, J lost 6 bases, and 5 bases stayed unmatched. This CDR3 spans 15 amino acids. Broader study findings: Circulating ubiquitous expanded tumor TCRs were observed more frequently at resection than at follow-up.

Every cDNA TCR molecule received its own unique molecular identifier. In TCRdb, the 5' RACE reads were re-called with MiXCR into one record per CDR3 protein. Of under 150,000 distinct CDR3 sequences listed, 12% are singletons. Time point of the sample: blood at routine non-recurrence follow-up after resection. Sequencing was performed on whole RNA extracted from tumor and nontumor lung tissue, or from frozen PBMC, and the material was left unsorted. The rearrangement joins TRBV7-2 to TRBJ2-4; 12 bases line up with TRBD2. The specimen comprised PBMCs, sampled at follow-up. This clonotype originated in a male donor with early-stage non-small cell lung cancer. The CDR3 protein is CASSPSGGALNIQYF. CDR3 DNA: TGTGCCAGCAGCCCTAGCGGGGGGGCCTTAAACATTCAGTACTTC.